The clone carrying this T cell receptor (beta chain) was picked up one time. This sample was taken from a study of blood T cell repertoires in COVID-19. The wider study: Collection of acute and convalescent COVID-19 samples took place in the United States, Italy and Spain. In each case, the material was cDNA or gDNA derived from T cells, B-cell-depleted T cells, or PBMCs.

J gave up 8 bases and V 5 bases, and 6 bases lay outside the gene matches. The CDR3 contains 15 residues. Per the germline V gene, CDR1 is MNHEY and CDR2 is SMNVEV (reference sequence). Per the original methods: Cell counts per sample came from amplifying reference gene primers. Sequencing used immunoSEQ multiplex PCR; TCRdb keeps in-frame clones, though not all of them. From that table come the V and J calls and clone size; the DNA was used to work out D and trimming. The sample holds 150,000 to 200,000 clones, approximately 87% seen once. The gene calls are TRBV27 and TRBJ1-4; TRBD1 matches at 12 bases. This sequence was found in a man aged 70-80 years with active or convalescent COVID-19. The sequenced sample was peripheral blood. DNA for the CDR3: TGTGCCAGCAGTCCCGGGACAGGGGGCAGCGAAAAACTGTTTTTT. Protein product: CASSPGTGGSEKLFF.